This T cell receptor (beta chain) was sequenced for a study of blood T cell repertoires in COVID-19. In the authors' workflow: By means of reference gene primer amplification, nucleated cell counts were estimated. Only in-frame clones appear in the TCRdb table, and some are missing; sequencing was by immunoSEQ multiplex PCR. The V and J calls and the clone size are those of that table, but D and trimming were determined from the DNA. In the table there are 140,000 to 150,000 clones, roughly 80% of which are singletons. V lost 4 bases to trimming and J lost 0 bases; unmatched junction nucleotides: 2. CDR3 size: 15 residues. The germline CDR1 and CDR2 sequences are LNHDA and SQIVND (reference sequence).

Input material: peripheral blood. This TCR derives from a human donor in a cohort sampled during active COVID-19. V gene TRBV19 combines with J gene TRBJ2-7, with 11 bases lining up with TRBD2. DNA of the CDR3: TGTGCCAGTAGTACCGGACTAGCGGGCTCCTACGAGCAGTACTTC. Translated, it gives CASSTGLAGSYEQYF.